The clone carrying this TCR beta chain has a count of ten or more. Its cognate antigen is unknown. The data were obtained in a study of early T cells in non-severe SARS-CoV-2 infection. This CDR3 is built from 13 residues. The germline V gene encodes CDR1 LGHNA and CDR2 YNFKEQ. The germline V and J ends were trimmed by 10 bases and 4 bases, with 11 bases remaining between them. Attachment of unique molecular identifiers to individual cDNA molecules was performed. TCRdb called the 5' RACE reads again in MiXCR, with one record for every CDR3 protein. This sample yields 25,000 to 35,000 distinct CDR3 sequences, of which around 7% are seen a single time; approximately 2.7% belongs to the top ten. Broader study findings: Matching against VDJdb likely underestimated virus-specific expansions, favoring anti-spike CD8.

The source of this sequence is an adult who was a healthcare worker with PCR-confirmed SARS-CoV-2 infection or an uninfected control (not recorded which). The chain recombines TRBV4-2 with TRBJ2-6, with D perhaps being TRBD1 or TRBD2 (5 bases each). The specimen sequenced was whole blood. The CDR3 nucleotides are TGTGCCACCGGGGCCCGAGGGGCCAACGTCCTGACTTTC. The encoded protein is CATGARGANVLTF.